The entry that follows covers one T cell receptor beta chain sequence. This clonotype was seen repeatedly, ten times or more. No antigen is known for it. It has no much larger one-base neighbor in the sample; base qualities were not kept. The time point label on this specimen signifies: newly diagnosed GD, antithyroid drugs for less than 3 months. For both TCR sequencing and RNA sequencing, RNA was extracted from PBMCs in TRIzol. The diagnosis of Graves' disease followed American Thyroid Association guidelines. Patients were recruited from an endocrinology department in Xi'an, China. From each patient, approximately 10 milliliters of peripheral blood was collected into an EDTA anticoagulant tube. Ficoll Paque Plus density gradient separation was used to isolate PBMCs, and no additional T cell sorting was done. An Agilent 2100 Bioanalyzer and agarose gel were used to check RNA quality, and a NanoDrop 2000 was used to measure RNA concentration.

The data derive from a study of regulatory T cells in long-lasting Graves disease listed by TCRdb under 2021. Context from the whole study: In the newly diagnosed Graves' disease group, patients had been taking antithyroid drugs for less than 3 months. This study used TCR sequencing and RNA sequencing of peripheral blood to compare persistent Graves' disease patients against newly diagnosed Graves' disease patients. A total of about 35 samples underwent TCR sequencing, from some 13 patients with persistent Graves' disease and approximately 20 patients with newly diagnosed Graves' disease. The study took place in China and was registered as a clinical trial.

Results and caveats for the whole study, not just this receptor: Compared with newly diagnosed patients, persistent Graves' disease patients had lower TCR Shannon entropy and fewer highly expanded clones, which suggests clonal expansion. More public clonotypes were shared among persistent patients (2,741) than among newly diagnosed patients (approximately 1,000). Sequencing and analysis were limited to the TCR beta chain. The authors noted that the small sample size was a limitation that may lower accuracy. The study examined only peripheral blood because the primary lesion, thyroid tissue, could not be accessed.

Libraries were built with multiplex PCR. The run used an Illumina HiSeq 4000. iRepertoire HTBI primers and Arm-PCR amplification of CDR3 regions were used to construct TCR beta libraries. Before sequencing, the PCR products went through gel purification. The authors processed their data as follows. Gene usage analysis of CDR3 amino acid clonotypes used the 62 TRBV and about 13 TRBJ segments found across samples. Filtered high-quality paired reads were merged into contigs using COPE and FqMerger. BLAST was used to align contigs to IMGT TRBV, TRBD and TRBJ reference genes, with CDR3 defined following IMGT. Clonotypes above 0.1% frequency were classified as highly expanded clones. Repertoire diversity was measured by Shannon entropy, and V-J evenness by the Gini coefficient. Public clonotypes were defined as clonotypes shared by more than one individual. The public reads were run again by TCRdb, first through fastp at Q25 and then through MiXCR, and only productive beta chains were kept. All rows with the same CDR3 protein become a single entry with the most common DNA and genes. The V and J calls reflect TCRdb's pipeline rather than the authors' work. This sample holds 400,000 to 500,000 distinct CDR3 sequences; 15% were observed only once. The ten largest clones capture about 8.3% of the sample.

These data also featured in a second study, about T cells in Graves' hyperthyroidism and ophthalmopathy. The second study also describes: Stable Graves' hyperthyroidism was defined as the absence of progression to ophthalmopathy over 18 months of follow-up. The hyperthyroidism patients were between 18 and 65 years old and newly diagnosed, with a disease duration of less than 2 months. The study excluded patients with uncontrolled infections, other autoimmune diseases, pregnancy or lactation. Diagnoses were established on the basis of clinical symptoms, serum thyroxine and TRAb, thyroid ultrasound, and orbital computed tomography. A first-round RT-PCR of the TCR CDR3 used the HTBI primer set with the Qiagen OneStep RT-PCR kit. Most expanded thyroid clonotypes (frequency above 0.001) were also found in blood, which suggests that blood repertoires may mirror thyroid immune responses. A model built on a 13 V-J signature distinguished ophthalmopathy from stable hyperthyroidism, reaching 85% to 90% sensitivity and under 84% specificity in cross-validation and 80%/75% in testing. In validation, the model predicted progression to ophthalmopathy with about 71% sensitivity and less than 80% specificity, a median of 6.5 months before onset. TCR V-J signatures able to tell the groups apart were searched for in a discovery cohort of around 95 patients, of whom roughly 42 had Graves' ophthalmopathy and roughly 59 had stable Graves' hyperthyroidism. Prospective prediction of ophthalmopathy was tested in an independent validation cohort of some 19 hyperthyroidism patients and some 17 patients who later progressed to ophthalmopathy. The 75 to 100 discovery patients were randomly split 7:3 into training and test sets. In six Graves' hyperthyroidism patients, the study also compared T-cell repertoires from thyroid tissue with T-cell repertoires from blood. After blood sampling, hyperthyroidism patients were treated with methimazole at a starting dose of 30 mg daily, and ophthalmopathy patients were treated with high-dose intravenous methylprednisolone. The libraries were constructed in a second round of multiplex PCR and then size-selected and purified. Paired-end sequencing of the libraries was performed with 100 bp reads on an Illumina HiSeq2000. SOAPnuke was used to process the raw data, with reads discarded if the reads contained adapters or uncalled bases, had a mean Phred below 15, or lacked an exact constant-primer or identifier match. COPE v1.2.5 was used to merge high-quality paired reads, and clonotypes were defined as unique nucleotide sequences. MiTCR v1.1 was used to align clonotypes to the IMGT TRBV, TRBD and TRBJ reference segments. Analysis was restricted to V-J combinations with a frequency above 0.0001, which covered approximately 99% of repertoires. The TCS score was defined as F50 (clonal expansion) divided by E x V (chaos), with BLOSUM62-based TCRdist calculated between CDR3 peptides within each V-J. Welch's t-statistics and random forest reduced roughly 540 V-J features to fewer than 15, which were used in a naive Bayes classifier (R e1071). Sample size was not statistically predetermined, and investigators were not blinded to group allocation. According to the paper, TCR Vbeta CDR3 sequencing was carried out on some 140 peripheral blood samples, which came from fewer than 50 ophthalmopathy, around 75 hyperthyroidism and some 17 progressor patients.

The source is a woman in her forties with Graves disease. Donor details come from another sample of the same person, matched by shared clones. The sample consisted of peripheral blood mononuclear cells (PBMCs), taken at new diagnosis, from a patient treated with antithyroid drugs.

The CDR3 protein sequence reads: CASSGRDTQYF. The DNA sequence is as follows: TGTGCCAGCAGTGGAAGGGATACGCAGTATTTT. Here the chain combines TRBV2 and TRBJ2-3, with no confidently assigned D gene. V is pared back by 4 bases and J by 6 bases, with 5 bases lying between the germline termini. The CDR3 numbers 11 residues from cysteine through phenylalanine. Here the CDR3 DNA is all that survives: 33 bases in frame from base 1. CDR1 SNHLY and CDR2 FYNNEI were looked up in the germline V gene.